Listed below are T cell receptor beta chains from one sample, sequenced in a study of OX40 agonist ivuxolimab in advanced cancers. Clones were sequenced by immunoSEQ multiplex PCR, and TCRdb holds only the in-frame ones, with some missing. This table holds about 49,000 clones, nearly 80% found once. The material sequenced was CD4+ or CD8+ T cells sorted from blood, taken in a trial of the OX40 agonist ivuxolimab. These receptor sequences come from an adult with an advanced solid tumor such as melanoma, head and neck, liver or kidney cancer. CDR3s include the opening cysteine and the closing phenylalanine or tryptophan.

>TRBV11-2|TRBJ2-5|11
CAGSIGETQYF
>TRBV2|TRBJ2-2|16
CASSGLAGAHTGELFF
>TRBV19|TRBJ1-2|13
CASSTTGSGGYTF
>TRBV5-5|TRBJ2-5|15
CASSSQPGTQETQYF
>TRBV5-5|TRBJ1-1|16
CASSLTGGGMNTEAFF
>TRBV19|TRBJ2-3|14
CASSPREGTDTQYF
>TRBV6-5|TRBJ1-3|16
CASSYETGLSGNTIYF
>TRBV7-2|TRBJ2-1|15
CASSPGGGNYNEQFF
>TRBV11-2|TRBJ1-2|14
CASSKGAGNYGYTF
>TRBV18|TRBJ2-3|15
CASSPQRGLTDTQYF
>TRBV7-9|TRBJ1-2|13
CASSLRSDYGYTF
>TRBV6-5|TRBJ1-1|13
CASSGRTNTEAFF
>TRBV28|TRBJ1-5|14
CASSIRDRGQPQHF
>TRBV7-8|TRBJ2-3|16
CASSSLAGERTDTQYF
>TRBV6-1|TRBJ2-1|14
CASFIAGTYNEQFF
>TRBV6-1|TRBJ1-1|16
CASSGLKIPRDTEAFF
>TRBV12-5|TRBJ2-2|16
CASGPTPTVNTGELFF
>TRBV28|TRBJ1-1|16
CASSSPGVSLNTEAFF
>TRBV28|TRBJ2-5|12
CASSNLGETQYF
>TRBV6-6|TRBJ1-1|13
CASEPGGGTEAFF
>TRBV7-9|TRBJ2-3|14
CASSLGTATDTQYF
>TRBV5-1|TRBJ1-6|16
CASSLTVSGEDSPLHF